Included here is one T cell receptor (beta chain) sequence, with context. Its antigen is still unknown. No much larger clone is present one base from it, and per-base qualities are unavailable. This sample was taken from a study of human T cells and chemical hapten exposure (dated by TCRdb to the early 2020s). Concerning the study at large: Libraries were pooled for sequencing, and variation in per-sample TCR yields was attributed mainly to small differences in library volumes within the pool. Peripheral blood TCR repertoire changes were tracked in vivo in alopecia patients during primary and secondary sensitization to the hapten diphenylcyclopropenone (DPC). From each blood RNA sample, both TCR alpha and TCR beta chains were sequenced. Points the paper makes about the study in general: After repeated subsampling, the strength of the expansion versus patch-test correlation and the threshold at which it became significant changed. DPC sensitization did not change how many TCRs were above 1 in 1000 frequency, and no evidence was found of alterations in global repertoire structure.

The library was built by means of 5' RACE. The sequencing machine was an Illumina MiSeq. Library preparation attached unique molecular identifiers to individual cDNA molecules for quantitative, reproducible TCR counting. Per the authors' processing: A median of about 87,000 TCRs per sample was observed, with a range of 23,224 to 690,600. V, J and CDR3 annotation of the TCR reads was carried out using the Decombinator software suite. For PS versus PT1 abundance plots, all samples were subsampled to the same number of TCRs (28,000). TCRs were defined as expanded if absent before sensitization and observed at least eight times at the 2-week time point. TCRdb itself trimmed the public reads at Q25 with fastp, ran MiXCR and retained productive beta chains. All rows with the same CDR3 protein become a single entry with the most common DNA and genes. TCRdb, not the original authors, processed these V and J calls. The sample has 110,000 or so distinct CDR3 sequences on record, 19% of them singletons. Together, the top ten hold roughly 3.1% of the sample.

CDR1 is given as SEHNR and CDR2 as FQNEAQ, both from the germline V gene (reference sequence). The CDR3 holds 16 amino acids from the cysteine to the phenylalanine. Only the CDR3 DNA stays, 48 bases, in frame from base 1. V is pruned by 1 base and J by 4 bases, leaving 5 bases of the junction without a gene match. Total RNA was isolated from unfractionated whole blood collected in Tempus Blood RNA tubes. Four or five healthy volunteers acted as controls for TCR sequencing and had blood drawn at day 0, 2 weeks and 6 weeks. Recombination joined TRBV7-9 with TRBJ2-5; 11 bases in the middle match TRBD2. The source of this sequence is a human donor in good health. The sequenced DNA: TGTGCCAGCAGCTTAGACGTCGGACTAGCGGGAGAGACCCAGTACTTC. Its amino acids are CASSLDVGLAGETQYF.